The TCR beta chain described here comes from a study of T cell responses to AZD1222 COVID-19 vaccine. Study-wide findings and caveats: Two AZD1222 doses significantly raised spike-specific TCR breadth and depth over controls. Vaccine-related CD4 TCRs covered spike, predominating at 160-218 and 743-854. Seropositive at baseline were only a handful of AZD1222 recipients.

In regard to this clone: Its antigen is as yet unknown.

V gave up 5 bases and J gave up 3 bases, with 8 bases separating them. Germline V gene sequence: CDR1 SGHNT, CDR2 YENEEA. This CDR3 is built from 12 residues. The repertoire was sequenced with immunoSEQ multiplex PCR; TCRdb's copy has only in-frame clones and lacks some. This sample has 90,000 to 120,000 clones, with roughly 90% found just once. This receptor was obtained from an adult in good health. The V and J genes are TRBV11-3 and TRBJ2-7; D gene uncertain. Sequences were derived from peripheral blood, sampled on day 0 of AZD1222 vaccination. CDR3 sequence reads: CASSRGFYEQYF. CDR3 nucleotides: TGTGCCAGCAGCCGCGGTTTCTACGAGCAGTACTTC.